The 21 T cell receptor beta chains below were found in one sample sequenced in a study of T cells in localized non-small cell lung cancer. The protocol was immunoSEQ multiplex PCR, while the TCRdb copy is restricted to in-frame clones and leaves out a portion. The data show tens of thousands of clones, around 83% seen once. This sample comprised PBMCs, obtained before any cancer treatment. The receptors derive from a man aged 40 to 75 with stage II lung adenocarcinoma.

CDR3 nucleotides: TGTGCCAGCAGAACCCAGGACTCCGAGCAGTACTTC. It translates to CASRTQDSEQYF. The genes are TRBV6-5 and TRBJ2-7; TRBD2 might be the D (5 bases). The CDR3 consists of 12 residues. From germline, CDR1 is MNHEY and CDR2 SVGAGI. Trimming shortened V by 6 bases and J by 6 bases, and 12 bases separated the two germline ends.

This chain uses TRBV19 with TRBJ2-1; 14 bases match TRBD2. Looked up from germline, CDR1 is LNHDA and CDR2 is SQIVND (reference sequence). V shed 4 bases, J shed 7 bases, and the junction held 12 bases outside the gene matches. This CDR3 is 18 amino acids long. The CDR3 reads CASSTPLPTSGRENEQFF. The CDR3 bases are TGTGCCAGTAGTACCCCCCTTCCGACTAGCGGGAGGGAAAATGAGCAGTTCTTC.

The CDR3 bases are TGTGCCAGCAGTGAGGTCCAGATCACAGATACGCAGTATTTT. Residues: CASSEVQITDTQYF. The chain uses TRBV2 and TRBJ2-3; D gene uncertain. The CDR3 consists of 14 residues. V lost 3 bases, J lost 2 bases, and 9 bases lay in between. From germline, CDR1 is SNHLY and CDR2 FYNNEI.

Comments on this clone: This sample also contains other DNA sequences that code for the same CDR3. The chain combines TRBV7-2 with TRBJ2-3; no clear D gene. Germline CDR1 is SGHTA and CDR2 is FQGNSA. The ends were cut back, 0 bases at V and 5 bases at J, with 0 bases in the middle. CDR3 length: 11 amino acids. The CDR3 DNA is TGTGCCAGCAGCTTAGCAGATACGCAGTATTTT. Protein sequence: CASSLADTQYF.

V is TRBV6-6 and J is TRBJ2-7, with D unclear. Trimming removed 4 bases at V and 2 bases at J, with 12 bases between. The germline V gene has CDR1 MNHNY and CDR2 SVGAGI (reference sequence). The CDR3 consists of 14 residues. The CDR3 here is CASSSERPTYEQYF. As DNA, the CDR3 is TGTGCCAGCAGTTCCGAACGGCCGACCTACGAGCAGTACTTC.

The rearrangement links TRBV28 to TRBJ2-7; possibly TRBD1 for D (5 bases). The CDR3 contains 13 residues. Germline V gives CDR1 MDHEN, CDR2 SYDVKM. Trimming removed 4 bases at V and 2 bases at J, with 9 bases between. CDR3 sequence (DNA): TGTGCCAGCAGTTCAGGGCAGACCTACGAGCAGTACTTC. As protein: CASSSGQTYEQYF.

The J gene is TRBJ2-5, the V gene TRBV5-8; weak D call: TRBD2 (5 bases). The V gene lost 0 bases and the J gene lost 2 bases, with 8 bases spanning the gap. The CDR3 has 14 residues. Germline values: CDR1 SGHTS, CDR2 YDEGEE. The CDR3 here is CASSLEEDQETQYF. The CDR3 DNA is TGTGCCAGCAGCTTGGAGGAGGATCAAGAGACCCAGTACTTC. The full variable domain, with the rest looked up from reference TRBV5-8 and TRBJ2-5, is EAGVTQSPTHLIKTRGQQATLRCSPISGHTSVYWYQQALGLGLQFLLWYDEGEERNRGNFPPRFSGRQFPNYSSELNVNALELEDSALYLCASSLEEDQETQYFGPGTRLLVL.

The table lists this clone with a count of one. This chain links TRBV6-5 with TRBJ2-3; D not certain. CDR3 length: 11 residues. Germline V gene lookup returns CDR1 MNHEY and CDR2 SVGAGI. The ends were cut back, 5 bases at V and 4 bases at J, with 4 bases in the middle. Here the CDR3 reads CASSEPDTQYF. The CDR3 bases are TGTGCCAGCAGTGAACCAGATACGCAGTATTTT.

This chain joins TRBV19 and TRBJ1-2, with 7 bases fitting TRBD1. The length of the CDR3 is 13 residues. Germline trimming cut 7 bases from V and 6 bases from J; bases unmatched to any gene: 8. Germline V gene lookup returns CDR1 LNHDA and CDR2 SQIVND (reference sequence). The CDR3 DNA reads as TGTGCCAGTACCGACAGGGCGAACGATGGCTACACCTTC. Residues: CASTDRANDGYTF.

This chain connects TRBV9 to TRBJ1-2; TRBD1 matches at 8 bases. This CDR3 is 14 amino acids long. Per the germline V gene, CDR1 is SGDLS and CDR2 is YYNGEE. V was pared by 3 bases and J by 2 bases, with 3 bases of the junction left unmatched. The CDR3 DNA sequence: TGTGCCAGCAGCGATCGACAGGGGAACTATGGCTACACCTTC. It specifies CASSDRQGNYGYTF.

The J gene is TRBJ1-1, the V gene TRBV7-3; D is perhaps TRBD1 (5 bases). With 2 bases removed from V and 0 bases from J, the gap between germline ends came to 7 bases. The CDR3 contains 14 residues. The V gene's germline CDR1 is SGHTA and CDR2 FQGTGA. The DNA of the CDR3 is TGTGCCAGCAGCTTACAGGGTATGAACACTGAAGCTTTCTTT. It yields the protein CASSLQGMNTEAFF. The complete variable domain, with remaining parts taken from reference TRBV7-3 and TRBJ1-1, reads GAGVSQTPSNKVTEKGKYVELRCDPISGHTALYWYRQSLGQGPEFLIYFQGTGAADDSGLPNDRFFAVRPEGSVSTLKIQRTERGDSAVYLCASSLQGMNTEAFFGQGTRLTVV.

The rearrangement links TRBV6-6 to TRBJ2-7; 7 nucleotides line up with TRBD1. Trimming removed 6 bases from V and 1 base from J; junction bases left unmatched: 9. The length of the CDR3 is 15 residues. Germline V gene data show CDR1 as MNHNY and CDR2 as SVGAGI (reference sequence). This CDR3 reads CASSQSRDSSYEQYF. CDR3 coding DNA: TGTGCCAGCAGCCAAAGCAGGGACAGTTCCTACGAGCAGTACTTC.

The DNA for the CDR3 is TGCGCCAGCAGCCACAGGGGACCGGAGACCCAGTACTTC. Encoded protein: CASSHRGPETQYF. The genes are TRBV5-1 and TRBJ2-5, with 7 bases that match TRBD1. V gave up 4 bases and J gave up 5 bases; unmatched junction bases: 5. There are 13 residues in the CDR3. Germline V gene data show CDR1 as SGHRS and CDR2 as YFSETQ.

The chain links TRBV6-1 to TRBJ2-1; 9 bases agree with TRBD2. V shed 2 bases and J 4 bases; nucleotides not matched to a gene: 9. The CDR3 loop spans 17 amino acids. Germline assignment: CDR1 MNHNS and CDR2 SASEGT. CDR3 coding DNA: TGTGCCAGCAGTGAATTATTCGGGACTAGCCCGTACAATGAGCAGTTCTTC. Translating it yields CASSELFGTSPYNEQFF.

This chain connects TRBV5-1 to TRBJ2-1; the match to TRBD2 covers 8 bases. Germline V gives CDR1 SGHRS, CDR2 YFSETQ. J lost 2 bases, V lost 4 bases, and 8 bases had no gene match. This CDR3 contains 16 residues. CDR3 in DNA: TGCGCCAGCAGCCAGGACCAGCGGGGGCCCTACAATGAGCAGTTCTTC. The encoded protein is CASSQDQRGPYNEQFF.

The chain uses TRBV19 and TRBJ2-3, with no clear D. Trimming took off 7 bases at V and 0 bases at J, with 5 bases between the two ends. The CDR3 length is 12 residues. Germline V gene sequence: CDR1 LNHDA, CDR2 SQIVND (reference sequence). The DNA for the CDR3 is TGTGCCAGTATGGGCAGCACAGATACGCAGTATTTT. Its translation is CASMGSTDTQYF.

The V and J genes are TRBV27 and TRBJ1-1; perhaps TRBD1 as D (5 bases). This CDR3 is 12 amino acids long. The V gene lost 10 bases and the J gene lost 2 bases, with 11 bases spanning the gap. CDR1 is MNHEY, CDR2 SMNVEV, per germline (reference sequence). The CDR3 region has the DNA TGTGCCACCAGGGATTTAAACACTGAAGCTTTCTTT. The encoded protein is CATRDLNTEAFF.

The CDR3 sequence: CASSLEGGIRAFF. In nucleotides, the CDR3 is TGTGCCAGCAGCTTAGAAGGGGGAATAAGAGCTTTCTTT. The chain recombines TRBV7-6 with TRBJ1-1; a possible D gene is TRBD1 (6 bases). Germline loops: CDR1 SGHVS, CDR2 FNYEAQ. V lost 1 base to trimming and J lost 10 bases, with 13 bases between them. The CDR3 spans 13 residues. Based on the CDR3 plus reference TRBV7-6 and TRBJ1-1, the full variable domain is GAGVSQSPRYKVTKRGQDVALRCDPISGHVSLYWYRQALGQGPEFLTYFNYEAQQDKSGLPNDRFSAERPEGSISTLTIQRTEQRDSAMYRCASSLEGGIRAFFGQGTRLTVV.

Here the CDR3 DNA reads TGTGCCAGCAGCCCGGGGGGTCTAGCGGGGGACCAAGAGACCCAGTACTTC. As protein: CASSPGGLAGDQETQYF. The gene calls are TRBV11-2 and TRBJ2-5; TRBD2 aligns across 10 bases. The J segment lost 0 bases and the V segment lost 5 bases, leaving 9 bases of the junction unmatched. Germline V gene lookup returns CDR1 SGHAT and CDR2 FQNNGV. This CDR3 comprises 17 residues.

The chain joins TRBV7-6 to TRBJ2-1; 10 nucleotides align to TRBD1. The germline V gene encodes CDR1 SGHVS and CDR2 FNYEAQ. V shed 5 bases, J shed 6 bases, and the junction held 4 bases outside the gene matches. This CDR3 has 14 residues. The CDR3 loop reads CASSLGQGRNEQFF. The CDR3 DNA is TGTGCCAGCAGCCTGGGACAGGGGCGCAATGAGCAGTTCTTC.

The table lists this clone with a count of one. The rearrangement joins TRBV9 to TRBJ1-6; D might be TRBD1 (5 bases). V was pared by 4 bases and J by 6 bases, with 17 bases between. Germline CDR1 is SGDLS and CDR2 is YYNGEE. The CDR3 covers 16 residues. CDR3: CASSPRPGRPNSPLHF. The DNA for the CDR3 is TGTGCCAGCAGCCCAAGACCGGGACGGCCTAATTCACCCCTCCACTTT.